What follows is one TCR beta chain and its context. Its antigen target is currently unknown. The record has no base qualities; no much larger clone is one base away. This record belongs to a study of T cell changes during pregnancy in multiple sclerosis (dated by TCRdb to between 2019 and 2020). About the investigation overall: In women with multiple sclerosis, the researchers looked at how the T cell repertoire shifted as pregnancy progressed.

V is pared back by 2 bases and J by 0 bases, with 8 bases lying between the germline termini. According to the germline V gene, CDR1 reads KGHSH and CDR2 reads LQKENI. Spanning cysteine to phenylalanine, the CDR3 consists of 15 amino acids. The CDR3 DNA has 45 bases and is translated from base 1. Libraries were prepared through the immunoSEQ multiplex PCR assay. In its TCRdb copy, this immuneACCESS table keeps in-frame sequences only and misses some clones. Where compared with another copy, unresolved V genes explain less than half of these, and the others have no known cause. The sample data list about 60,000 clones, and 85% to 95% of these were observed just once. Jointly, the top ten make up 0.85% to 1% of the sample.

This chain is built from TRBV18 and TRBJ1-5; matching of 6 bases hints at TRBD1 as the D gene. The material sequenced was peripheral blood, taken in the first trimester of pregnancy. The source is a female donor with multiple sclerosis, enrolled in a pregnancy study. The encoded CDR3 is CASSPRGNSNQPQHF. The DNA is as follows: TGTGCCAGCTCACCAAGGGGGAATAGCAATCAGCCCCAGCATTTT.